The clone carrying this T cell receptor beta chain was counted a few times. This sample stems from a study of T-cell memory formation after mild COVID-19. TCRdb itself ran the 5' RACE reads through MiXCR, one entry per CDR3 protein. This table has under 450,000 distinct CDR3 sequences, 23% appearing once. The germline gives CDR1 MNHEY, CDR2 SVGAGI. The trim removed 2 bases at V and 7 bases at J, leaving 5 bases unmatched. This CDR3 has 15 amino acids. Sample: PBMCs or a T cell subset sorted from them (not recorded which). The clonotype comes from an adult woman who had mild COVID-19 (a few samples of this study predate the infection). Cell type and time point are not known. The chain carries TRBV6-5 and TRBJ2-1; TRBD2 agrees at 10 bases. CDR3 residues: CASSYPSGSGNEQFF. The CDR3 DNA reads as TGTGCCAGCAGTTACCCTAGCGGGAGTGGAAATGAGCAGTTCTTC.